The rows below give T cell receptor beta chains drawn from one sample of a study of cytomegalovirus exposure and HLA in healthy donors. Only in-frame clones appear in the TCRdb table, and some are missing; sequencing was by immunoSEQ multiplex PCR. This table has 85,000 to 100,000 clones, 75% to 85% appearing once. The sequenced sample was PBMCs. The receptors stem from a male donor in good health and CMV-seropositive. Each CDR3 is given with its conserved first and last residue. The D gene is left open where the match is weak. Size is omitted from some rows. Given values are once, few, many or a class for expanded clones.

TRBV5-1	.	TRBD1	TRBJ1-6	CASSFETGRNSPLHF	TGCGCCAGCAGCTTCGAGACAGGGCGGAATTCACCCCTCCACTTT
TRBV30	few	.	TRBJ1-3	CAWRASGNTIYF	TGTGCCTGGAGAGCGTCTGGAAACACCATATATTTT
TRBV27	.	TRBD1	TRBJ2-7	CASSLGQGVSYEQYF	TGTGCCAGCAGCCTTGGACAGGGGGTTTCCTACGAGCAGTACTTC
TRBV30	.	.	TRBJ1-1	CAWSWGTSTEAFF	TGTGCCTGGAGTTGGGGTACTAGCACTGAAGCTTTCTTT
TRBV4-1	.	TRBD2	TRBJ2-5	CASSPPAGTSGGETQYF	TGCGCCAGCAGCCCCCCTGCCGGGACTAGCGGGGGAGAGACCCAGTACTTC
TRBV6-5	.	TRBD1	TRBJ1-4	CASSRTGINEKLFF	TGTGCCAGCAGTCGGACAGGGATTAATGAAAAACTGTTTTTT
TRBV6-1	.	.	TRBJ1-2	CASSRQGDYGYTF	TGTGCCAGCAGTAGGCAGGGCGACTATGGCTACACCTTC
TRBV2	.	TRBD1	TRBJ2-7	CASSAGTGNEQYF	TGTGCCAGCAGCGCCGGGACAGGGAACGAGCAGTACTTC
TRBV13	.	.	TRBJ1-1	CASSLGGGLGTEAFF	TGTGCCAGCAGCTTAGGGGGAGGGCTAGGCACTGAAGCTTTCTTT
TRBV4-1	.	TRBD2	TRBJ2-5	CASSRPGLANQETQYF	TGCGCCAGCAGCCGACCGGGACTAGCGAACCAAGAGACCCAGTACTTC
TRBV12-5	.	.	TRBJ2-3	CASADPGDTQYF	TGTGCTAGTGCCGATCCCGGAGATACGCAGTATTTT
TRBV7-2	.	.	TRBJ1-2	CASSLERGNIYGYTF	TGTGCCAGCAGCTTAGAGAGGGGGAACATTTATGGCTACACCTTC
TRBV6-1	.	TRBD1	TRBJ1-2	CASLPGQPLSGYTF	TGTGCCAGCCTACCGGGACAGCCCCTTTCGGGCTACACCTTC
TRBV5-1	.	.	TRBJ2-3	CASSLETSTDTQYF	TGCGCCAGCAGCTTGGAGACAAGCACAGATACGCAGTATTTT
TRBV5-6	.	.	TRBJ2-7	CASSLIRGGEQYF	TGTGCCAGCAGCTTGATCCGTGGGGGGGAGCAGTACTTC
TRBV5-1	.	.	TRBJ1-4	CASSLAQGFEKLFF	TGCGCCAGCAGCTTGGCACAGGGTTTTGAAAAACTGTTTTTT
TRBV10-1	.	TRBD1	TRBJ2-5	CANSLTGPGETQYF	TGCGCCAACTCGTTGACAGGGCCAGGGGAGACCCAGTACTTC
TRBV30	.	.	TRBJ2-5	CAWSRGGRAETQYF	TGTGCCTGGAGTAGGGGGGGGCGGGCTGAGACCCAGTACTTC
TRBV5-4	.	TRBD1	TRBJ2-5	CASSLVWTGGMETQYF	TGTGCCAGCAGCTTGGTATGGACAGGGGGCATGGAGACCCAGTACTTC
TRBV4-1	.	TRBD1	TRBJ1-2	CASSQDRTGGKASYTF	TGCGCCAGCAGCCAAGATAGAACAGGGGGAAAAGCTAGCTACACCTTC
TRBV7-9	once	TRBD2	TRBJ2-1	CASSSLRGTQGNEQFF	TGTGCCAGCAGCTCTTTGCGGGGGACCCAGGGCAATGAGCAGTTCTTC
TRBV19	once	.	TRBJ2-7	CASSISRGSVEQYF	TGTGCCAGTAGTATTTCTAGGGGGTCAGTCGAGCAGTACTTC
TRBV27	.	TRBD1	TRBJ2-7	CASSDDRGAYEQYF	TGTGCCAGCAGTGACGACAGGGGGGCCTACGAGCAGTACTTC
TRBV29-1	.	TRBD2	TRBJ2-1	CSGGGLAYEQFF	TGCAGCGGCGGGGGACTAGCCTATGAGCAGTTCTTC
TRBV2	.	.	TRBJ1-3	CASNGPTGGNTIYF	TGTGCCAGCAACGGACCTACAGGGGGAAACACCATATATTTT
TRBV7-9	.	.	TRBJ1-1	CASSRGQNTEAFF	TGTGCCAGCAGCCGAGGACAGAACACTGAAGCTTTCTTT
TRBV2	once	TRBD1	TRBJ2-1	CASSLEMGTGVNEQFF	TGTGCCAGCAGTCTAGAGATGGGGACAGGGGTGAATGAGCAGTTCTTC
TRBV30	.	.	TRBJ1-6	CAWLRGTYNSPLHF	TGTGCCTGGCTCCGCGGGACCTATAATTCACCCCTCCACTTT
TRBV5-1	.	TRBD1	TRBJ2-5	CASSRDRGKETQYF	TGCGCCAGCAGCCGGGACAGGGGAAAAGAGACCCAGTACTTC
TRBV7-3	.	TRBD1	TRBJ1-6	CASSKGQGESPLHF	TGTGCCAGCAGCAAGGGACAGGGAGAATCACCCCTCCACTTT
TRBV5-6	.	TRBD1	TRBJ2-5	CASSSGQGKKTQYF	TGTGCCAGCAGCTCGGGACAGGGGAAGAAGACCCAGTACTTC
TRBV30	.	.	TRBJ1-1	CAWSVLTEAFF	TGTGCCTGGAGTGTACTTACTGAAGCTTTCTTT
TRBV9	.	.	TRBJ2-7	CASSLDSVPHEQYF	TGTGCCAGCAGCCTTGACAGTGTCCCCCACGAGCAGTACTTC
TRBV7-3	.	TRBD2	TRBJ2-1	CASSRTSGVSEEQFF	TGTGCCAGCAGCAGAACTAGCGGGGTCTCCGAGGAGCAGTTCTTC
TRBV15	.	TRBD1	TRBJ2-6	CATIREGATSSGANVLTF	TGTGCCACCATAAGAGAGGGGGCAACCAGCTCTGGGGCCAACGTCCTGACTTTC
TRBV7-7	.	.	TRBJ2-4	CASSLRQARNIQYF	TGTGCTAGCAGCTTAAGGCAGGCAAGAAACATTCAGTACTTC
TRBV6-5	few	.	TRBJ1-1	CASQANTEAFF	TGTGCCAGCCAGGCCAACACTGAAGCTTTCTTT
TRBV10-1	.	.	TRBJ2-7	CASSEGLTRQYF	TGCGCCAGCAGTGAGGGACTTACGAGGCAGTACTTC
TRBV7-2	.	.	TRBJ1-3	CASSLFGGPGNTIYF	TGTGCCAGCAGCTTATTCGGGGGGCCCGGAAACACCATATATTTT
TRBV6-1	.	.	TRBJ1-1	CASSGDRDTEAFF	TGTGCCAGCAGTGGCGACAGAGACACTGAAGCTTTCTTT
TRBV19	few	.	TRBJ2-7	CASSMGSSYEQYF	TGTGCCAGTAGTATGGGGAGCTCCTACGAGCAGTACTTC